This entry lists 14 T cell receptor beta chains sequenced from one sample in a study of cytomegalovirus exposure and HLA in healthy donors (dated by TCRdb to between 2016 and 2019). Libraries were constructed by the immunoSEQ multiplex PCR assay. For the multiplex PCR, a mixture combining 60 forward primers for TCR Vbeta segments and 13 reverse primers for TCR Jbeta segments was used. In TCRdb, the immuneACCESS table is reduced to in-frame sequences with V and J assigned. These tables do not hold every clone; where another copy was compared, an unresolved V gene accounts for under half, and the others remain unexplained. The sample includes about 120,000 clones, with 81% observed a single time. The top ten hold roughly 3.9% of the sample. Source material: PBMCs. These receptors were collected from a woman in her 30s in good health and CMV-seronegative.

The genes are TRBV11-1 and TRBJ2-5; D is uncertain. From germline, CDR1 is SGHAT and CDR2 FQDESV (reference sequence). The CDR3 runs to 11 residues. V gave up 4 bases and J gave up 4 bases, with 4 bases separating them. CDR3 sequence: CASSSSETQYF. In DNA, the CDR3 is TGTGCCAGCAGCTCTTCAGAGACCCAGTACTTC.

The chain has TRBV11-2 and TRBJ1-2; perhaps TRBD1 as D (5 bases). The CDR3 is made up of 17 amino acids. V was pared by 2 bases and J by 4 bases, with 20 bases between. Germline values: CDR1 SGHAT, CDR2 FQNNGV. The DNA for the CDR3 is TGTGCCAGCAGCTTAAGGGGAGGGGTGGGGCCTGGCTATGGCTACACCTTC. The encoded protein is CASSLRGGVGPGYGYTF.

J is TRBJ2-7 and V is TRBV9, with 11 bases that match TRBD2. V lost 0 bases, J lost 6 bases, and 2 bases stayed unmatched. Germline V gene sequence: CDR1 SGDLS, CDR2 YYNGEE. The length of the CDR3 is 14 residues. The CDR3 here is CASSVVLAGGEQYF. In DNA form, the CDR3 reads TGTGCCAGCAGCGTAGTGCTAGCGGGAGGCGAGCAGTACTTC.

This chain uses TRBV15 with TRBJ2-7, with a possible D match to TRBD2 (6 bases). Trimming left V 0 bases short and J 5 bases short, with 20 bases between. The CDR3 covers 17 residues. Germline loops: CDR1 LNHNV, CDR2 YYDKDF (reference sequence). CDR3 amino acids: CATSRDFSGEAWDEQYF. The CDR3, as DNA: TGTGCCACCAGCAGAGATTTTTCGGGGGAGGCTTGGGACGAGCAGTACTTC.

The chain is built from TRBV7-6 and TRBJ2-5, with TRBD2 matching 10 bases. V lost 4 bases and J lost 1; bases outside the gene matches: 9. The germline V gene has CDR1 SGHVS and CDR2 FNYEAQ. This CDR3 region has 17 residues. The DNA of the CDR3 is TGTGCCAGCAGCTCCGGTGGACTAGCGGCGCGCCAAGAGACCCAGTACTTC. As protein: CASSSGGLAARQETQYF.

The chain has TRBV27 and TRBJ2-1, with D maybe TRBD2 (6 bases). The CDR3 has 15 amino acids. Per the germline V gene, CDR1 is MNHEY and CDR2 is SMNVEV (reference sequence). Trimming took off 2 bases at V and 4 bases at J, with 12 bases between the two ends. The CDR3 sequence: CASSLGGPGYNEQFF. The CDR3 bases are TGTGCCAGCAGTTTAGGAGGGCCTGGGTACAATGAGCAGTTCTTC.

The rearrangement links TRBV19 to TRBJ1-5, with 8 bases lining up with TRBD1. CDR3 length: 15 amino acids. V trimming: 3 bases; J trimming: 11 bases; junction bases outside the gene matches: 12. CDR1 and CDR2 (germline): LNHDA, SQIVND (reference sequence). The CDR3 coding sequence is TGTGCCAGTAGTATGGCACAGGGGGGGTTTAGGTCCCAGCATTTT. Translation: CASSMAQGGFRSQHF. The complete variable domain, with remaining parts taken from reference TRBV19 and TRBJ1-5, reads DGGITQSPKYLFRKEGQNVTLSCEQNLNHDAMYWYRQDPGQGLRLIYYSQIVNDFQKGDIAEGYSVSREKKESFPLTVTSAQKNPTAFYLCASSMAQGGFRSQHFGDGTRLSIL.

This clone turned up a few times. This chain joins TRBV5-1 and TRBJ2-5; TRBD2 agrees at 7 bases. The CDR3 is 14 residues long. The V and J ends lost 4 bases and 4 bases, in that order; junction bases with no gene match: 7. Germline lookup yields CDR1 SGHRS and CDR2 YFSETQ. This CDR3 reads CASSLGEGRETQYF. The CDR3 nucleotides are TGCGCCAGCAGCCTGGGGGAGGGCCGAGAGACCCAGTACTTC.

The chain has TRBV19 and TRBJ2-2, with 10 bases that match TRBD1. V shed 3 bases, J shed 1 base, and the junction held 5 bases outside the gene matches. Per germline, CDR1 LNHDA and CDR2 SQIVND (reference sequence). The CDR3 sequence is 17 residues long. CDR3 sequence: CASSMDRGSVNTGELFF. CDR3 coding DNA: TGTGCCAGTAGTATGGACAGGGGGTCGGTGAACACCGGGGAGCTGTTTTTT.

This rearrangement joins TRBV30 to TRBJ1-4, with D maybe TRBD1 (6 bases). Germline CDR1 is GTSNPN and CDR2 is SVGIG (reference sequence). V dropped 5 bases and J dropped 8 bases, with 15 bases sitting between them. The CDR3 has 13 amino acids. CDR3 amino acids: CAWEDRGSEKLFF. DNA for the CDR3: TGTGCCTGGGAGGACAGAGGAAGCGAAAAACTGTTTTTT.

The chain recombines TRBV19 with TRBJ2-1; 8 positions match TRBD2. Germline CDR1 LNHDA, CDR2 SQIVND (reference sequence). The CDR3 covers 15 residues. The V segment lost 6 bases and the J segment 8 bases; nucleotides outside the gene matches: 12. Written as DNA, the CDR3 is TGTGCCAGTAGATCTCAAGCGGGAGCCGGCGATGAGCAGTTCTTC. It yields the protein CASRSQAGAGDEQFF.

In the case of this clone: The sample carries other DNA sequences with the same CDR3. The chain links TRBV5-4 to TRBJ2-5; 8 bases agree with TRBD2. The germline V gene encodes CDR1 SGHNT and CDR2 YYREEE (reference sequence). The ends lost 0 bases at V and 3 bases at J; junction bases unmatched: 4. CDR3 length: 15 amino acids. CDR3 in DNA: TGTGCCAGCAGCTTGGGCCCAGCGGGAGAAGAGACCCAGTACTTC. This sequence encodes CASSLGPAGEETQYF.

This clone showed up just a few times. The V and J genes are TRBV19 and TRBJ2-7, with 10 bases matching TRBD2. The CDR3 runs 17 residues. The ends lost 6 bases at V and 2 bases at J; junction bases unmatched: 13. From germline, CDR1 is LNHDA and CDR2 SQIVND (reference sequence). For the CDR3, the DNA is TGTGCCAGTAGCACTACGGGGCTAGCGGGGGATGCCTACGAGCAGTACTTC. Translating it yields CASSTTGLAGDAYEQYF.

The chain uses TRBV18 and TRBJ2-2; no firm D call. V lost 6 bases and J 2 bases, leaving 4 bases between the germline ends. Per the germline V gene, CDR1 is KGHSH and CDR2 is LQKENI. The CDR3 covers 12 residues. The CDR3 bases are TGTGCCAGCTCGAGCAACACCGGGGAGCTGTTTTTT. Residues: CASSSNTGELFF. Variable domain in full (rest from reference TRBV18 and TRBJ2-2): NAGVMQNPRHLVRRRGQEARLRCSPMKGHSHVYWYRQLPEEGLKFMVYLQKENIIDESGMPKERFSAEFPKEGPSILRIQQVVRGDSAAYFCASSSNTGELFFGEGSRLTVL.